This T cell receptor beta chain came from a study of shared clonotypes between healthy human individuals. Clones were sequenced by immunoSEQ multiplex PCR, and TCRdb holds only the in-frame ones, with some missing. The table lists roughly 2.5 million clones, roughly 92% of them singletons. The receptor was derived from a man aged 18 to 29 in good health. Sequencing used naive CD4+ T cells sorted from blood. The subset is: CD45RA+ positively selected.

CDR3 sequence (DNA): TGCGCCAGCAGCCCGGGGACAGGCGGGGAGACCCAGTACTTC. Its translation: CASSPGTGGETQYF. The chain uses TRBV4-1 and TRBJ2-5; 8 bases match TRBD1. The junction had 6 bases not matched to a gene; V was cut back by 4 bases and J by 5 bases. From germline, CDR1 is MGHRA and CDR2 YSYEKL. The CDR3 has 14 residues.